These T cell receptor beta chains were read from a single sample in a study of T-cell reconstitution after alpha-beta-depleted transplantation in children. One entry per CDR3 protein results from TCRdb running MiXCR on the PCR reads. The repertoire includes approximately 30,000 distinct CDR3 sequences, under 7.5% of them detected once, and around 27% sits in the top ten. The material sequenced was peripheral blood, taken 60 days after TCRalphabeta/CD19-depleted stem cell transplant. These TCRs come from a child under three years old who had a stem cell transplant for acute myeloid leukemia, so the T cells may come from the graft donor. Each CDR3 is given with its conserved first and last residue. The D gene is left open where the match is weak. Clone size is given for some rows only: seen once, a few or many times, or a class if the clone is expanded.

d_call j_call clone_size v_call cdr3_nt cdr3_aa
- TRBJ1-1 - TRBV5-7 TGTGCCATGAGCCTGACACTGAACACTGAAGCTTTCTTT CAMSLTLNTEAFF
- TRBJ2-7 many TRBV2 TGTGCCAGCATCAGGGCCATCAAGGGCGAGCAGTACTTC CASIRAIKGEQYF
- TRBJ2-5 many TRBV24-1 TGTGCCACCAGTGACGCCGGGACACCCGACCAAGAGACCCAGTACTTC CATSDAGTPDQETQYF
- TRBJ1-5 many TRBV20-1 TGCAGTGCTAGAAGGGGGGCAGAATATCAGCCCCAGCATTTT CSARRGAEYQPQHF
TRBD2 TRBJ2-7 many TRBV20-1 TGCAGTGCCCCCCGACCGGGAGGGCAGTTCTTCGAGCAGTACTTC CSAPRPGGQFFEQYF
TRBD1 TRBJ1-1 many TRBV19 TGTGCCAGTAGTAGACAGGGAGCGAACACTGAAGCTTTCTTT CASSRQGANTEAFF
TRBD1 TRBJ1-1 many TRBV7-9 TGTGCCAGCAGCTTAGAAGGGACAGGGGCTTTCTTT CASSLEGTGAFF
- TRBJ1-2 many TRBV25-1 TGTGCCAGCGAGCGGGGGATCTATGGCTACACCTTC CASERGIYGYTF
- TRBJ2-1 many TRBV6-1 TGTGCCACCTCCGGGACCGCGAACAATGAGCAGTTCTTC CATSGTANNEQFF
- TRBJ2-3 many TRBV7-2 TGTGCCAGCAGCCCAGAGTCCGTACGCACAGATACGCAGTATTTT CASSPESVRTDTQYF
- TRBJ2-7 many TRBV21-1 TGTGCCAGCAGCCGGGGGGGGGTCACCTCCTACGAGCAGTACTTC CASSRGGVTSYEQYF
- TRBJ2-7 many TRBV7-9 TGTGCCAGCAGCGGCCGTCCACCTTACGAGCAGTACTTC CASSGRPPYEQYF
- TRBJ2-5 - TRBV11-2 TGTGCCAGCAGCTTGGGGCGGGGAGAGACCCAGTACTTC CASSLGRGETQYF
- TRBJ2-4 many TRBV4-3 TGCGCCAGCAGCCAAGCAGCAGTAAGGGGCACTGTAGCCAAAAACATTCAGTACTTC CASSQAAVRGTVAKNIQYF
TRBD2 TRBJ2-1 many TRBV2 TGTGCCAGCAGTGGGGGACTAGGGACATACAGCTCCTACAATGAGCAGTTCTTC CASSGGLGTYSSYNEQFF
TRBD2 TRBJ2-5 many TRBV7-6 TGTGCCAGCAGCTCCCTAGCGGGAGGTAGAGAGACCCAGTACTTC CASSSLAGGRETQYF
- TRBJ1-5 many TRBV5-5 TGTGCCAGCAGCTTGATAACACGGGATCAGCCCCAGCATTTT CASSLITRDQPQHF
TRBD2 TRBJ2-7 - TRBV27 TGTGCCAGCAGGCTAGCGGGAGGGGCCCTCGAGCAGTACTTC CASRLAGGALEQYF
TRBD1 TRBJ2-7 many TRBV5-1 TGCGCCAGCAGATTGAAAGACAGGGGGTTTCCCTACGAGCAGTACTTC CASRLKDRGFPYEQYF
TRBD1 TRBJ2-7 many TRBV5-1 TGCGCCAGCAGCTTGGCCAGGGGGCGCCTCTACGAGCAGTACTTC CASSLARGRLYEQYF
- TRBJ1-2 many TRBV19 TGTGCCAGTAGTCCGCCAGGGGACTATGGCTACACCTTC CASSPPGDYGYTF
- TRBJ2-7 many TRBV7-9 TGTGCCAGCAGCTGGGGACGGGACGAGCAGTACTTC CASSWGRDEQYF
- TRBJ1-2 few TRBV2 TGTGCCAGCAGTGAAGCAAGAAGAGAGAGATACACCTTC CASSEARRERYTF
- TRBJ1-2 many TRBV12-3/TRBV12-4 TGTGCCAGCAGTCCAGCCCTTGGCTACACCTTC CASSPALGYTF
TRBD2 TRBJ2-3 many TRBV12-3/TRBV12-4 TGTGCCAGCAGCTGGACTAGCAGTTGGCCAGATACGCAGTATTTT CASSWTSSWPDTQYF
TRBD1 TRBJ2-7 many TRBV6-2/TRBV6-3 TGTGCCAGCAGTGACATGACAGGGGACTACGAGCAGTACTTC CASSDMTGDYEQYF
TRBD1 TRBJ2-2 many TRBV29-1 TGCAGCGGCCTGACAGGGAAAGCCGGGGAGCTGTTTTTT CSGLTGKAGELFF
- TRBJ1-1 many TRBV9 TGTGCCAGCAGCGTTAGCCTCATGAACACTGAAGCTTTCTTT CASSVSLMNTEAFF
- TRBJ2-3 many TRBV7-6 TGTGCCAGCAGCCGGGCAGGCCCCACAGATACGCAGTATTTT CASSRAGPTDTQYF
TRBD1 TRBJ1-2 many TRBV25-1 TGTGCCAGCAAATTGGGACAGGGCCATGGCTACACCTTC CASKLGQGHGYTF
TRBD1 TRBJ1-1 many TRBV11-2 TGTGCCAGCAGCTCACCCTGGGACAGAGGTTTTTGGGACACTGAAGCTTTCTTT CASSSPWDRGFWDTEAFF
TRBD2 TRBJ2-3 many TRBV5-1 TGCGCCAGCAGCTTAAATGGACTAGCGGGGCTCACAGATACGCAGTATTTT CASSLNGLAGLTDTQYF
- TRBJ2-3 many TRBV6-5 TGTGCCAGCAGTTACCAACCGAAGTGGAGGGGGCAGACAGATACGCAGTATTTT CASSYQPKWRGQTDTQYF
- TRBJ2-7 many TRBV7-3 TGTGCCAGCAGCTTAGGATTCGGGGAGCAGTACTTC CASSLGFGEQYF
TRBD1 TRBJ2-4 many TRBV12-3/TRBV12-4 TGTGCCAGCAGTTCTCCCTTAACAGGGGGGAACAACATTCAGTACTTC CASSSPLTGGNNIQYF
- TRBJ2-7 - TRBV9 TGTGCCAGCAGCTTGGGGGGCGGCTACGAGCAGTACTTC CASSLGGGYEQYF
- TRBJ2-1 many TRBV7-9 TGTGCCAGCAGCTTTTTCCCCAATGAGCAGTTCTTC CASSFFPNEQFF
TRBD2 TRBJ2-3 many TRBV5-1 TGCGCCAGCAGCGCGCGACTAGCGGGCTTCACAGATACGCAGTATTTT CASSARLAGFTDTQYF
- TRBJ2-7 few TRBV11-2 TGTGCCAGCAGCTTAACCAGGGGATACGAGCAGTACTTC CASSLTRGYEQYF
TRBD2 TRBJ2-1 many TRBV7-7 TGTGCTAGCAGCGAGCTTCCTAGCGGCTCCTACAATGAGCAGTTCTTC CASSELPSGSYNEQFF
TRBD1 TRBJ2-3 many TRBV29-1 TGCAGCGTTGATGGGACAGCCGATACGCAGTATTTT CSVDGTADTQYF
- TRBJ2-7 many TRBV7-9 TGTGCCAGCAGCTCAGGGTCCCCCTACGAGCAGTACTTC CASSSGSPYEQYF
- TRBJ1-2 many TRBV4-3 TGCGCCAGCAGCCAAGAGGCCCGGAACTATGGCTACACCTTC CASSQEARNYGYTF
TRBD1 TRBJ2-2 many TRBV9 TGTGCCAGCAGCACCCACCTATGGGGGACAGGGGACACCGGGGAGCTGTTTTTT CASSTHLWGTGDTGELFF